This T cell receptor beta chain originates from a study of T-cell reconstitution after alpha-beta-depleted transplantation in children. Unique molecular identifiers were incorporated into the prepared TCRbeta library. TCRdb independently ran MiXCR on the PCR reads; one entry per CDR3 protein. The repertoire holds about 640,000 distinct CDR3 sequences, around 16% seen once, with 1.1% in the top ten. The CDR3 has 13 residues. Trimming stripped 5 bases from V and 2 bases from J, with 12 bases between. Germline values: CDR1 SQVTM, CDR2 ANQGSEA. This clonotype was seen repeatedly, ten times or more. The sequences come from PBMCs from the stem cell graft donor, collected from the stem cell graft. The rearrangement uses TRBV29-1 and TRBJ1-1; D might be TRBD1 (5 bases). The TCR originated in a human donor who donated a stem cell graft to a child with acute myeloid leukemia. The CDR3 is CSVPQAGNTEAFF. CDR3 DNA: TGCAGCGTTCCACAGGCTGGAAACACTGAAGCTTTCTTT. The full variable domain, completed using reference TRBV29-1 and TRBJ1-1, is SAVISQKPSRDICQRGTSLTIQCQVDSQVTMMFWYRQQPGQSLTLIATANQGSEATYESGFVIDKFPISRPNLTFSTLTVSNMSPEDSSIYLCSVPQAGNTEAFFGQGTRLTVV.